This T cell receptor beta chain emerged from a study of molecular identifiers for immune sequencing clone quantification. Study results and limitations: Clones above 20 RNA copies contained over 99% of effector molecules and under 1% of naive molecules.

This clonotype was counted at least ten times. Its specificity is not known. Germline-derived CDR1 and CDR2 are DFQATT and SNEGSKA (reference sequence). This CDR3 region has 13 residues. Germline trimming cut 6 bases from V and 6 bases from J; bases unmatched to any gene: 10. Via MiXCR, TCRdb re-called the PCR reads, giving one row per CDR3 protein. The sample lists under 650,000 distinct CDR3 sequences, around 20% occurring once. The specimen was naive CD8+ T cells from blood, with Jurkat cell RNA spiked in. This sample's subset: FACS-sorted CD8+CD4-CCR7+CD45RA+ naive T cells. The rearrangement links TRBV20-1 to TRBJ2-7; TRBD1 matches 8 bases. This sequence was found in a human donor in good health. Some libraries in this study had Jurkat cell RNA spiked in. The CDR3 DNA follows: TGCAGTGCCGAAGAGGGACAGGCCTTCGAGCAGTACTTC. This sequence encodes CSAEEGQAFEQYF.